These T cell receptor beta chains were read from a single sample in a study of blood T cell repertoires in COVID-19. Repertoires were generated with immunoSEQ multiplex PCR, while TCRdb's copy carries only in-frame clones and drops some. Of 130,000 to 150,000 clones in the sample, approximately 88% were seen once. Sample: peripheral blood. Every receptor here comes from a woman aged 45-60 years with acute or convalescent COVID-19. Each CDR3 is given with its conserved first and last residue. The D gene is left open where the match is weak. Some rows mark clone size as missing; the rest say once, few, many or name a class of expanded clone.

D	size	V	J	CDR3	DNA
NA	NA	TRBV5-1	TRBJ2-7	CASSLNFNAYEQYF	TGCGCCAGCAGCTTGAACTTCAACGCCTACGAGCAGTACTTC
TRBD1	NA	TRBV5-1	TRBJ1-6	CASSWGQGDSPLHF	TGCGCCAGCAGCTGGGGACAGGGGGATTCACCCCTCCACTTT
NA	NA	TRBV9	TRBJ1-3	CASSPRGSFGNTIYF	TGTGCCAGCAGCCCCCGTGGGAGTTTTGGAAACACCATATATTTT
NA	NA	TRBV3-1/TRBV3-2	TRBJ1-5	CASSQGQSNQPQHF	TGTGCCAGCAGCCAAGGGCAGTCTAATCAGCCCCAGCATTTT
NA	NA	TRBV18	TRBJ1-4	CASSTSGDTNEKLFF	TGTGCCAGCTCAACCTCAGGGGACACTAATGAAAAACTGTTTTTT
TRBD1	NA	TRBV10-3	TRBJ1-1	CAISQRQTGTMNTEAFF	TGTGCCATCAGTCAGAGGCAGACAGGGACAATGAACACTGAAGCTTTCTTT
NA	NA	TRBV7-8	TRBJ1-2	CASSSAGTLASGYTF	TGTGCCAGCAGCTCGGCCGGGACATTGGCATCCGGCTACACCTTC
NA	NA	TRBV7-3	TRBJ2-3	CASSLAGAGTDTQYF	TGTGCCAGCAGCTTAGCGGGGGCAGGCACAGATACGCAGTATTTT
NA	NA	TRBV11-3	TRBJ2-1	CASSSRGAGVGDEQFF	TGTGCCAGCAGCTCTCGGGGGGCGGGAGTGGGCGATGAGCAGTTCTTC
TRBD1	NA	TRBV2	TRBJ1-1	CASSERDRGTEAFF	TGTGCCAGCAGTGAAAGGGACAGGGGGACTGAAGCTTTCTTT
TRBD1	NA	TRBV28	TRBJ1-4	CASSPPGTGVEKLFF	TGTGCCAGCAGCCCCCCCGGGACAGGGGTCGAAAAACTGTTTTTT
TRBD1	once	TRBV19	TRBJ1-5	CASSEGQGDYSNQPQHF	TGTGCCAGTAGTGAGGGACAGGGGGACTATAGCAATCAGCCCCAGCATTTT
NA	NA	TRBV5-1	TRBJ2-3	CASRPGQTDTQYF	TGCGCCAGCAGACCCGGACAGACAGATACGCAGTATTTT
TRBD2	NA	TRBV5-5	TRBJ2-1	CASSPGLGTSNEQFF	TGTGCCAGCAGCCCTGGACTAGGGACCTCCAATGAGCAGTTCTTC
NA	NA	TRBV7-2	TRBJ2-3	CASSLAGGSTDTQYF	TGTGCCAGCAGCTTAGCAGGAGGAAGCACAGATACGCAGTATTTT
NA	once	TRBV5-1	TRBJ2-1	CASSFRLGDNEQFF	TGCGCCAGCAGCTTTCGACTAGGGGACAATGAGCAGTTCTTC
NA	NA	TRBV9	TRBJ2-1	CASSAFGEATEQFF	TGTGCCAGCAGCGCTTTTGGGGAGGCCACTGAGCAGTTCTTC
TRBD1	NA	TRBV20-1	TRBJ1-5	CSASRQGASNQPQHF	TGCAGTGCCAGTAGACAGGGGGCTAGCAATCAGCCCCAGCATTTT
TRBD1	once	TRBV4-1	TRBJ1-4	CASSQDGTGGFEKLFF	TGCGCCAGCAGCCAAGATGGCACAGGGGGCTTTGAAAAACTGTTTTTT
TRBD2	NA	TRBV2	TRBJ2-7	CATAKGLAGGGEQYF	TGTGCCACCGCAAAAGGGCTAGCGGGCGGCGGCGAGCAGTACTTC
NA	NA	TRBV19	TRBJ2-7	CASRISRQDYEQYF	TGTGCCAGTAGGATCTCCAGGCAAGACTACGAGCAGTACTTC
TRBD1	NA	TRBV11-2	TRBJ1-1	CASSFTGQGNTEAFF	TGTGCCAGCAGCTTCACCGGACAGGGAAACACTGAAGCTTTCTTT
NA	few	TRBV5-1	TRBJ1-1	CASSLFLGNTEAFF	TGCGCCAGCAGCTTGTTTTTGGGCAACACTGAAGCTTTCTTT
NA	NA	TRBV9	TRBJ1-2	CASSANRETPNGYTF	TGTGCCAGCAGCGCAAACAGGGAGACGCCTAATGGCTACACCTTC
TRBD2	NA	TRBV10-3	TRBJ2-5	CAISLGLAGGARETQYF	TGTGCCATCAGTCTTGGACTAGCGGGGGGCGCACGGGAGACCCAGTACTTC
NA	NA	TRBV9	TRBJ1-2	CASSVGHLANYGYTF	TGTGCCAGCAGCGTAGGACATTTAGCTAACTATGGCTACACCTTC
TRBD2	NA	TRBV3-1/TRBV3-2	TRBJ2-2	CASSGSGGRGELFF	TGTGCCAGCAGCGGGAGCGGGGGAAGAGGGGAGCTGTTTTTT
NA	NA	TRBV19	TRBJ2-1	CASSIGGNEQFF	TGTGCCAGTAGTATAGGAGGGAACGAGCAGTTCTTC
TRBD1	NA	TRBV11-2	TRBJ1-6	CASRGGTGSSYNSPLHF	TGTGCCAGCAGGGGGGGGACAGGGAGCTCCTATAATTCACCCCTCCACTTT
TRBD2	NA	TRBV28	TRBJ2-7	CASSLSGLAREQYF	TGTGCCAGCAGTTTATCGGGACTAGCCAGGGAGCAGTACTTC
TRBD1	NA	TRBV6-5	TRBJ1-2	CATGQPLGYGYTF	TGTGCCACGGGACAGCCTCTCGGCTATGGCTACACCTTC
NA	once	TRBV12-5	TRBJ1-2	CASGLGRYGYTF	TGTGCTAGTGGTTTGGGGAGATATGGCTACACCTTC
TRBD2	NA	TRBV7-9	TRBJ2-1	CASSLGEGLGEQFF	TGTGCCAGCAGCTTAGGGGAGGGGTTGGGTGAGCAGTTCTTC
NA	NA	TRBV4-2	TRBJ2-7	CASSPGKIRYEQYF	TGTGCCAGCAGCCCAGGTAAAATCAGGTACGAGCAGTACTTC
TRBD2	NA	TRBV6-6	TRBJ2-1	CASSPGLAGGPIYEQFF	TGTGCCAGCAGTCCCGGACTAGCGGGAGGGCCAATCTATGAGCAGTTCTTC
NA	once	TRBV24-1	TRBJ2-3	CATSDPQGDNTDTQYF	TGTGCCACCAGTGATCCACAGGGCGACAACACAGATACGCAGTATTTT
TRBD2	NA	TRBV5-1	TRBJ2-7	CASSLAIQTSLVEQYF	TGCGCCAGCAGCTTGGCCATTCAGACTAGCCTAGTCGAGCAGTACTTC
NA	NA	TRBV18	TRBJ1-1	CASSPNSNTEAFF	TGTGCCAGCTCACCCAACAGTAACACTGAAGCTTTCTTT
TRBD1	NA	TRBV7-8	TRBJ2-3	CASSLAGQGIGDTQYF	TGTGCCAGCAGCTTAGCCGGACAGGGTATCGGGGATACGCAGTATTTT
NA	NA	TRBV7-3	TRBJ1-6	CASSLSGLDSPLHF	TGTGCCAGCAGCTTATCAGGGCTCGATTCACCCCTCCACTTT
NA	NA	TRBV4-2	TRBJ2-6	CASSRIGGAGANVLTF	TGTGCCAGCAGCCGCATAGGGGGGGCCGGGGCCAACGTCCTGACTTTC
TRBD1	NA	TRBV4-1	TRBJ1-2	CASSQGDRTDGYTF	TGCGCCAGCAGCCAAGGGGACAGGACGGATGGCTACACCTTC
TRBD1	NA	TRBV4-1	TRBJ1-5	CASSLQDRAEPQHF	TGCGCCAGCAGCCTACAGGACAGGGCTGAGCCCCAGCATTTT
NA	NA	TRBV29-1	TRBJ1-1	CSVASGGGSTGTEAFF	TGCAGCGTTGCGAGCGGGGGGGGCTCGACCGGGACTGAAGCTTTCTTT
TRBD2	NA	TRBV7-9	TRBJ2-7	CASSLRVGGLASDEQYF	TGTGCCAGCAGCTTACGGGTTGGGGGACTAGCATCCGACGAGCAGTACTTC
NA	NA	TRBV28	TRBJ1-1	CASSVQPGRANTEAFF	TGTGCCAGCAGTGTCCAACCGGGCAGGGCGAACACTGAAGCTTTCTTT
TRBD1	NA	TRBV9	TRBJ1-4	CASSWDRESSTNEKLFF	TGTGCCAGCAGTTGGGACAGGGAGTCTTCAACTAATGAAAAACTGTTTTTT
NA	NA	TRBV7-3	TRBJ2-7	CASSPDPGSYYEQYF	TGTGCCAGCAGCCCCGACCCCGGGAGTTACTACGAGCAGTACTTC
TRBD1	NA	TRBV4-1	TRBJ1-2	CASSHVGNRGEGYGYTF	TGCGCCAGCAGCCATGTAGGGAACAGGGGAGAGGGCTATGGCTACACCTTC
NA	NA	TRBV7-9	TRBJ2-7	CASPIPYEQYF	TGTGCCAGCCCTATTCCCTACGAGCAGTACTTC